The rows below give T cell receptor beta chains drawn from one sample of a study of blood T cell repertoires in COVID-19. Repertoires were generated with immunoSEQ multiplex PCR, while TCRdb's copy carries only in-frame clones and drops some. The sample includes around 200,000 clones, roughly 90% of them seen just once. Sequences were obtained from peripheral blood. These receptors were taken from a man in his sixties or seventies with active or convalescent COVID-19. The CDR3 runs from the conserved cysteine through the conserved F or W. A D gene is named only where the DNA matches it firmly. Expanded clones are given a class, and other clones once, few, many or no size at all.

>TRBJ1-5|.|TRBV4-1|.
CASSQGGDFSNQPQHF
TGCGCCAGCAGCCAAGGAGGGGACTTCAGCAATCAGCCCCAGCATTTT
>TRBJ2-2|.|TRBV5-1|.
CASSLHPPNTGELFF
TGCGCCAGCAGCTTGCATCCCCCCAACACCGGGGAGCTGTTTTTT
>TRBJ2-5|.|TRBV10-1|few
CASSRSQGSETQYF
TGCGCCAGCAGCCGTTCTCAGGGATCGGAGACCCAGTACTTC
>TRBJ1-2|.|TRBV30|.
CAWSVGVKYYGYTF
TGTGCCTGGAGTGTAGGGGTTAAGTACTATGGCTACACCTTC
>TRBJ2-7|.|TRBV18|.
CASSPGGANYEQYF
TGTGCCAGCTCACCGGGGGGGGCGAACTACGAGCAGTACTTC
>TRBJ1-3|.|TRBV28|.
CASGDGFHSGNTIYF
TGTGCCTCCGGGGATGGGTTTCACTCTGGAAACACCATATATTTT
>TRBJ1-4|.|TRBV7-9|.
CASSLVGPVLLFF
TGTGCCAGCAGCTTAGTGGGCCCTGTCCTGCTGTTTTTT
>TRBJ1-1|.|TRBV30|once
CACLKGGYTEAFF
TGTGCCTGTCTAAAGGGAGGATACACTGAAGCTTTCTTT
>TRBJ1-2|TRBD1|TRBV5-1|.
CASSSQGAESNYGYTF
TGCGCCAGCAGCTCTCAGGGGGCAGAAAGTAACTATGGCTACACCTTC
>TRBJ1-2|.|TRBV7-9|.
CATHLTDRDGYTF
TGTGCCACACACCTGACAGACAGAGACGGCTACACCTTC
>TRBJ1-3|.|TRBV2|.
CASSRVGNTIYF
TGTGCCAGCAGCAGGGTTGGAAACACCATATATTTT
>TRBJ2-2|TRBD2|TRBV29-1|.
CSVSQPGLAGFAGELFF
TGCAGCGTCTCACAACCCGGACTAGCGGGATTCGCCGGGGAGCTGTTTTTT
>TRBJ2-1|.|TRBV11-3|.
CASSTRERGKGHEQFF
TGTGCCAGCAGCACCCGGGAGAGGGGCAAGGGGCATGAGCAGTTCTTC
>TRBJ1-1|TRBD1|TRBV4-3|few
CASSRHHEGAVGAF
TGCGCCAGCAGCCGGCATCATGAGGGGGCAGTCGGGGCCTTT
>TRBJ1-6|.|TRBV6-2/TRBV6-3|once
CASSYSRVMDSPLHF
TGTGCCAGCAGTTACAGCAGGGTGATGGATTCACCCCTCCACTTT
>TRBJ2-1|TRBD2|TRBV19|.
CASSRAGGSGGNEQFF
TGTGCCAGTAGTAGAGCGGGAGGGTCGGGGGGCAATGAGCAGTTCTTC